This T cell receptor (beta chain) was observed in a study of blood T cell repertoires in COVID-19. Study information: Acute and convalescent COVID-19 specimens originated in the United States, Italy and Spain. The analysed material was cDNA or gDNA that came from T cells, B-cell-depleted T cells, or PBMCs.

Original data processing: Nucleated cell counts were estimated from reference gene primer amplification. Sequencing was performed with immunoSEQ multiplex PCR; in TCRdb, only in-frame clones are kept and a portion is missing. That table gives V, J and clone size, and the DNA gave D and trimming. This sample has over 250,000 clones; roughly 77% occur once, and the top ten carry 3% to 3.5%. This clone has just a few counts. The germline gives CDR1 SNHLY, CDR2 FYNNEI. The CDR3 is 16 residues long. V trimming: 6 bases; J trimming: 4 bases; junction bases outside the gene matches: 12. The V and J genes are TRBV2 and TRBJ2-5, with 9 positions matching TRBD1. This TCR was sampled from a woman aged 80 or over with acute or convalescent COVID-19. Material: peripheral blood. The CDR3 nucleotides read TGTGCCAGCAGACCCGACAGGGGGGTCCCACGAGAGACCCAGTACTTC. Protein product: CASRPDRGVPRETQYF.